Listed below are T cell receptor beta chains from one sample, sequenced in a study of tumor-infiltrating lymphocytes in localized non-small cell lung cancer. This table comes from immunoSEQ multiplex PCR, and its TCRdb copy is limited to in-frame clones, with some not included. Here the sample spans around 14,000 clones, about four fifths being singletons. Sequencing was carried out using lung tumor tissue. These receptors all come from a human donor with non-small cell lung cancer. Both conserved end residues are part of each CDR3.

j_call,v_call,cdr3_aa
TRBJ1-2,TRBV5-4,CASSLGTVYGYTF
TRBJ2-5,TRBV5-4,CASSSVQGRETQYF
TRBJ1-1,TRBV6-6,CASSSSGTVNTEAFF
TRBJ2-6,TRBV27,CASSPRNPGWAGANVLTF
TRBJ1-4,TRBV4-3,CASSLMRHSTNEKLFF
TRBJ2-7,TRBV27,CASSLASGRSYEQYF
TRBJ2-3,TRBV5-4,CASSFFSGGAYTDTQYF
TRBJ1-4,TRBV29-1,CSAWTGPNEKLFF
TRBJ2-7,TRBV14,CASSQSSSGISYEQYF
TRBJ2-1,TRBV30,CAWSYFQGEQFF
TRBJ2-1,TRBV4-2,CASSQDGTRRQDEQFF
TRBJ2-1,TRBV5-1,CASSALQGGEQFF
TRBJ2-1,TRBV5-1,CASFTSSSSYNEQFF
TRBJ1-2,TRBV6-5,CASSYSETLNFGGYTF
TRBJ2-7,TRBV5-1,CASSLGDTYYEQYF
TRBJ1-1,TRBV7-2,CASSLGRSGEAFF
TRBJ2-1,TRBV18,CASSPPLATSSYNEQFF
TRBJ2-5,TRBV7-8,CASSLGGPRQETQYF
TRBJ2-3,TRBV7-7,CASSPAGAGSSTDTQYF
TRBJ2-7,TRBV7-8,CASSLGQGYHEQYF
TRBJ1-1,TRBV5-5,CASSLAGSTEAFF
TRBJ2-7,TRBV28,CASNLSPAGGSYEQYF
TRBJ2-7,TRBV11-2,CASSLDRDSLYEQYF
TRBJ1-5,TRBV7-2,CASSRVQGVYWQPQHF
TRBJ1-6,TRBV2,CASSPQSYNSPLHF
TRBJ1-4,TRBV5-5,CASSLDLNEKLFF
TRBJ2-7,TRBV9,CASSLGQVNEQYF
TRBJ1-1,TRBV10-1,CASSESPGQADRYTEAFF
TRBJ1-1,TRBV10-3,CASADGMNTEAFF
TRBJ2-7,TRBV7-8,CASSLGGQASYEQYF
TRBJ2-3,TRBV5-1,CASSSTGGGTDTQYF
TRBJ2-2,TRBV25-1,CASSARARNTGELFF
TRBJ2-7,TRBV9,CASSVTLDYEQYF
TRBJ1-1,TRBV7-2,CASSSLGPGVTEAFF
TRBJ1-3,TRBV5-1,CASSLSAQGSSGNTIYF
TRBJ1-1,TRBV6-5,CASSGGERMNTEAFF
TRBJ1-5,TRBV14,CASSHFTGAGYQPQHF
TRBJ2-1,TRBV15,CATSSANPAGEVFF
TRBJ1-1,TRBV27,CASSSLGQGAFTEAFF
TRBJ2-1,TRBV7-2,CASRGPLESYNEQFF
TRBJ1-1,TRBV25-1,CASRNSNRVQKAFF
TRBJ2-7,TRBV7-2,CASSDRGSAYEQYF
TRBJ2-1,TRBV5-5,CASSFRLAGGNEQFF
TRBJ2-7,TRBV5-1,CASSLEGARGKDEQYF
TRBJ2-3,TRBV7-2,CASSSRNAAGGPPDTQYF
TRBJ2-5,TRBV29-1,CSVNRVAQETQYF
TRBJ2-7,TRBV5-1,CASSPGTSGEQYF
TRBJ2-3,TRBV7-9,CASSLGLAGGTDTQYF
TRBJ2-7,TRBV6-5,CASSVGLAGLEQYF
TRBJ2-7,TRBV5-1,CASSLVGGAYEQYF
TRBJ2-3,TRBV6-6,CASSKTSGSETDTQYF
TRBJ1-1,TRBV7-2,CASGGVNTEVFF
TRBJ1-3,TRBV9,CASSAGTASGNTIYF
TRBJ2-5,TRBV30,CAWSQDTGRETQYF
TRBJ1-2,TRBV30,CAERQGGGGYTF
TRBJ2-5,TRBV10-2,CASSDVAGGQTTQYF
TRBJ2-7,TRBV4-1,CASSPGQSYEQYF
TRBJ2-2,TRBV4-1,CASTQQGTNTGELFF
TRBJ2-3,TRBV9,CASSRTSVPDTQYF
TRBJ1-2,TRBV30,CAWSRVTYGYTF